A single sample is the source of the 27 T cell receptor beta chains below, sequenced in a study of blood T cell repertoires in COVID-19. The table came from immunoSEQ multiplex PCR; TCRdb's copy has only in-frame clones and leaves some out. The sample holds some 17,000 clones, roughly 89% seen once. Sequenced sample: peripheral blood. The origin of the receptors is a man in his 60s with active COVID-19.

The V and J genes are TRBV9 and TRBJ2-3; 11 bases align to TRBD2. The germline V gene has CDR1 SGDLS and CDR2 YYNGEE. The CDR3 contains 18 residues. The V gene end was trimmed by 2 bases and the J gene end by 3 bases; junction bases not matched to a gene: 11. CDR3 nucleotides: TGTGCCAGCAGCGTCAATCGGCTAGCGGGGGGCTCGACAGATACGCAGTATTTT. As protein: CASSVNRLAGGSTDTQYF.

This clone was seen only once. The chain uses TRBV6-6 and TRBJ1-2; 12 positions match TRBD1. Germline-derived CDR1 and CDR2 are MNHNY and SVGAGI (reference sequence). The CDR3 is made up of 15 amino acids. Trimming took 0 bases from V and 8 from J; bases not matched to a gene: 4. The DNA of the CDR3 is TGTGCCAGCAGTTACTCGGGACAGGGGGCGGGAGGCTACACCTTC. Protein: CASSYSGQGAGGYTF.

V usage is TRBV10-1 and J usage is TRBJ2-1; TRBD1 aligns across 7 bases. V shed 6 bases, J shed 9 bases, and the junction held 8 bases outside the gene matches. This CDR3 spans 13 amino acids. Germline V gene sequence: CDR1 WNHNN, CDR2 SYGVQD (reference sequence). CDR3 in amino acids: CASRKQGWSEQFF. CDR3 bases: TGCGCCAGCAGGAAACAGGGGTGGAGTGAGCAGTTCTTC.

The gene calls are TRBV7-3 and TRBJ2-3; TRBD2 matches at 7 bases. The germline V gene has CDR1 SGHTA and CDR2 FQGTGA. This CDR3 has 14 amino acids. Trimming removed 4 bases from V and 3 bases from J; junction bases left unmatched: 4. This chain's CDR3 is CASSSGLETDTQYF. The CDR3 bases are TGTGCCAGCAGCTCCGGACTAGAGACAGATACGCAGTATTTT.

This chain uses TRBV7-6 with TRBJ1-1; 7 bases line up with TRBD1. CDR1 is SGHVS, CDR2 FNYEAQ, per germline. The CDR3 length is 16 residues. The V and J ends lost 5 bases and 6 bases, in that order; junction bases with no gene match: 15. CDR3 protein: CASSINELRGVAEAFF. CDR3 nucleotides: TGTGCCAGCAGCATCAACGAACTCAGGGGGGTCGCTGAAGCTTTCTTT.

This chain links TRBV7-9 with TRBJ1-1; D is possibly TRBD1 (5 bases). The CDR3 has 15 amino acids. CDR1 is SEHNR, CDR2 FQNEAQ, per germline (reference sequence). Trimming took 1 base from V and 4 from J, leaving 13 bases between them. CDR3 protein: CASSLVRGFGTEAFF. Here the CDR3 DNA reads TGTGCCAGCAGCTTAGTAAGGGGATTCGGCACTGAAGCTTTCTTT.

The rearrangement links TRBV15 to TRBJ2-7; 8 bases are a match to TRBD1. Trimming removed 8 bases from V and 5 bases from J; junction bases left unmatched: 11. Per the germline V gene, CDR1 is LNHNV and CDR2 is YYDKDF (reference sequence). The CDR3 extends over 14 amino acids. The CDR3 DNA follows: TGTGCCACCGCCGAGGGACAGGTAAGCAACGAGCAGTACTTC. Its protein product is CATAEGQVSNEQYF. The full variable domain, with the rest looked up from reference TRBV15 and TRBJ2-7, is DAMVIQNPRYQVTQFGKPVTLSCSQTLNHNVMYWYQQKSSQAPKLLFHYYDKDFNNEADTPDNFQSRRPNTSFCFLDIRSPGLGDTAMYLCATAEGQVSNEQYFGPGTRLTVT.

The chain uses TRBV12-5 and TRBJ2-1; TRBD1 matches 8 bases. The length of the CDR3 is 15 residues. Germline V gene sequence: CDR1 LGHNT, CDR2 FRNRAP. V dropped 5 bases and J dropped 5; count of bases not matched to a gene: 8. CDR3 nucleotide sequence: TGTGCTAGTGGTCCGGGACAGGCTCGGAACAATGAGCAGTTCTTC. Translation: CASGPGQARNNEQFF.

In its sample, this clone was seen once. CDR3 amino acids: CASSQVTRDTQYF. CDR3 nucleotides: TGCGCCAGCAGCCAAGTAACGCGAGATACGCAGTATTTT. The chain couples TRBV4-3 to TRBJ2-3; no clear D gene. Trimming took off 1 base at V and 5 bases at J, with 7 bases between the two ends. CDR3 length equals 13 residues. CDR1 is LGHNA, CDR2 YSLEER, per germline.

The chain uses TRBV30 and TRBJ2-1; 10 positions agree with TRBD2. Germline-derived CDR1 and CDR2 are GTSNPN and SVGIG (reference sequence). With V trimmed by 1 base and J by 7 bases, 7 bases remained unmatched. The CDR3 sequence is 15 residues long. CDR3 in amino acids: CAWSESSGRANEQFF. For the CDR3, the DNA is TGTGCCTGGAGTGAATCCAGCGGGAGGGCAAATGAGCAGTTCTTC.

The chain employs TRBV29-1 and TRBJ1-3; possibly TRBD1 for D (6 bases). V lost 3 bases and J 0 bases, leaving 6 bases between the germline ends. Germline CDR1 SQVTM, CDR2 ANQGSEA. This CDR3 has 13 amino acids. In nucleotides, the CDR3 is TGCAGCGTTGAGGACAGCTCTGGAAACACCATATATTTT. Its protein product is CSVEDSSGNTIYF.

J is TRBJ2-2 and V is TRBV18; D is uncertain. Germline loops: CDR1 KGHSH, CDR2 LQKENI. The CDR3 extends over 16 amino acids. V shed 3 bases and J shed 2 bases, with 13 bases lying between them. This CDR3 reads CASSPETLTNTGELFF. Written as DNA, the CDR3 is TGTGCCAGCTCACCGGAGACGCTTACTAACACCGGGGAGCTGTTTTTT.

The CDR3 nucleotides are TGTGCCAGCAGCATGGAAAATTTTAGGGGCGATACGCAGTATTTT. This sequence encodes CASSMENFRGDTQYF. The V and J genes are TRBV5-6 and TRBJ2-3, with D perhaps matching TRBD1 (5 bases). Trimming took off 4 bases at V and 6 bases at J, with 18 bases between the two ends. Germline lookup yields CDR1 SGHDT and CDR2 YYEEEE. The CDR3 totals 15 residues.

This sequence joins TRBV10-3 and TRBJ2-3, with TRBD2 identical over 14 bases. The germline V gene encodes CDR1 ENHRY and CDR2 SYGVKD. The CDR3 covers 15 residues. V lost 6 bases and J lost 4; bases outside the gene matches: 3. CDR3 residues: CAIRGLAGVPDTQYF. The CDR3 region has the DNA TGTGCCATCAGGGGACTAGCGGGGGTCCCAGATACGCAGTATTTT.

This clone was seen only a few times. This chain uses TRBV6-2 or TRBV6-3 with TRBJ2-1; 7 bases fit TRBD2. Germline V CDR1 and CDR2: MNHEY, SVGEGT. The V segment lost 1 base and the J segment 1 base; nucleotides outside the gene matches: 1. CDR3 length: 15 amino acids. The CDR3 region is CASSYYGGSYNEQFF. The DNA of the CDR3 is TGTGCCAGCAGTTACTACGGGGGGTCCTACAATGAGCAGTTCTTC.

This chain connects TRBV6-5 to TRBJ1-1, with D possibly matching TRBD1 (6 bases). Deletions cut 6 bases from V and 1 base from J, with 9 bases between. The germline V gene has CDR1 MNHEY and CDR2 SVGAGI. The CDR3 extends over 13 amino acids. CDR3 in amino acids: CASRGQWNTEAFF. The CDR3 nucleotides are TGTGCCAGCAGAGGACAGTGGAACACTGAAGCTTTCTTT.

This clone was seen only a few times. The chain couples TRBV4-1 to TRBJ2-7; the match to TRBD2 covers 9 bases. V gave up 4 bases and J gave up 4 bases; unmatched junction bases: 11. Germline CDR1 MGHRA, CDR2 YSYEKL. The CDR3 consists of 16 residues. CDR3 sequence (DNA): TGCGCCAGCAGCCGCGGACTAGCGTACGACAATTACGAGCAGTACTTC. Translated: CASSRGLAYDNYEQYF.

A single count supports this clone. The chain carries TRBV9 and TRBJ2-7, with 12 bases matching TRBD2. The V and J ends lost 2 bases and 6 bases, in that order; junction bases with no gene match: 9. This CDR3 comprises 16 residues. Per germline, CDR1 SGDLS and CDR2 YYNGEE. In DNA, the CDR3 is TGTGCCAGCAGCGTTGGGTGGGCTAGCGGGAGGGGCGAGCAGTACTTC. Amino acids: CASSVGWASGRGEQYF.

The chain carries TRBV2 and TRBJ1-2, with D possibly matching TRBD1 (5 bases). The CDR3 contains 14 residues. Germline assignment: CDR1 SNHLY and CDR2 FYNNEI. With 8 bases removed from V and 2 bases from J, the gap between germline ends came to 15 bases. The CDR3 loop reads CASCRGGENYGYTF. CDR3 bases: TGTGCCAGCTGCCGGGGAGGGGAGAACTATGGCTACACCTTC.

The chain carries TRBV6-5 and TRBJ2-1, with 10 nucleotides matching TRBD2. With V trimmed by 6 bases and J by 9 bases, 11 bases remained unmatched. CDR3 size: 15 residues. Germline assignment: CDR1 MNHEY and CDR2 SVGAGI. The CDR3, as DNA: TGTGCCAGCAGCCGGAGCGGGAGGGCCCGCGCTGAGCAGTTCTTC. Amino acid sequence: CASSRSGRARAEQFF.

J is TRBJ2-3 and V is TRBV11-3; the D gene is possibly TRBD2 (7 bases). This CDR3 spans 14 amino acids. Trimming stripped 4 bases from V and 0 bases from J, with 8 bases between. The germline V gene has CDR1 SGHNT and CDR2 YENEEA. The DNA of the CDR3 is TGTGCCAGCAGCTCGGGGGGCAGCACAGATACGCAGTATTTT. Its protein product is CASSSGGSTDTQYF.

The chain couples TRBV9 to TRBJ2-7, with 9 bases aligning to TRBD2. The trim removed 0 bases at V and 5 bases at J, leaving 12 bases unmatched. The CDR3 runs to 17 residues. Germline-derived CDR1 and CDR2 are SGDLS and YYNGEE. The CDR3 nucleotides read TGTGCCAGCAGCGTAGATGGGAGCGGGGGGACCCGTCACGAGCAGTACTTC. Its translation is CASSVDGSGGTRHEQYF.

The rearrangement links TRBV11-2 to TRBJ2-7; tentative D call: TRBD2 (5 bases). This CDR3 spans 15 amino acids. The V gene lost 7 bases and the J gene lost 3 bases, with 19 bases spanning the gap. Germline CDR1 is SGHAT and CDR2 is FQNNGV. The CDR3 DNA follows: TGTGCCAGCACCATGCTAGGAGAGACTAACTACGAGCAGTACTTC. Residues: CASTMLGETNYEQYF.

The chain recombines TRBV3-1 (or the pseudogene TRBV3-2) with TRBJ2-1; D ambiguous. This CDR3 has 15 amino acids. With 1 base removed from V and 3 bases from J, the gap between germline ends came to 10 bases. CDR1 is LGHDT and CDR2 is YNNKEL in the germline V gene (reference sequence). The CDR3 sequence is CASSQGRRSYNEQFF. The CDR3 DNA is TGTGCCAGCAGCCAAGGCCGACGGAGCTACAATGAGCAGTTCTTC.

About this clone: Other DNA sequences in the sample encode the same CDR3. The rearrangement uses TRBV9 and TRBJ1-1; D not resolved. The germline CDR1 and CDR2 sequences are SGDLS and YYNGEE. This CDR3 is built from 14 residues. The V end was cut by 0 bases, the J end by 2 bases, with 8 bases between. The CDR3 DNA sequence: TGTGCCAGCAGCGTAGCAGGCACAAACACTGAAGCTTTCTTT. As protein: CASSVAGTNTEAFF.

J is TRBJ2-7 and V is TRBV5-4; no reliable D call. The CDR3 extends over 15 amino acids. CDR1 is SGHNT and CDR2 is YYREEE in the germline V gene (reference sequence). V dropped 1 base and J dropped 0 bases, with 11 bases sitting between them. The CDR3 reads CASSLNSLSSYEQYF. The CDR3 coding sequence is TGTGCCAGCAGCTTGAACTCCTTAAGCTCCTACGAGCAGTACTTC.

The CDR3 DNA is TGTGCCAGCAGCCCTACGACAGGGATGGAAGCTTTCTTT. Protein product: CASSPTTGMEAFF. The rearrangement links TRBV3-1 (or the pseudogene TRBV3-2) to TRBJ1-1; 7 positions agree with TRBD1. With V trimmed by 4 bases and J by 8 bases, 7 bases remained unmatched. Germline loops: CDR1 LGHDT, CDR2 YNNKEL (reference sequence). The CDR3 has 13 amino acids.